Listed below are T cell receptor beta chains from one sample, sequenced in a study of T cells after yellow fever vaccination. One entry per CDR3 protein results from TCRdb running MiXCR on the 5' RACE reads. The sample records 500,000 to 550,000 distinct CDR3 sequences, around a fifth being singletons. Sequencing was performed on PBMCs, taken less than 25 days after the first yellow fever vaccination. These receptors were collected from a man aged 18 to 35 who received the YFV17D yellow fever vaccine. Both conserved end residues are part of each CDR3.

j_call v_call cdr3_aa
TRBJ2-3 TRBV4-3 CASSQDKPPTDTQYF
TRBJ2-1 TRBV6-2/TRBV6-3 CASSLGQGVREQFF
TRBJ2-1 TRBV28 CASTQGGVAGNEQFF
TRBJ1-2 TRBV3-1 CASSDDGRGYTF
TRBJ2-7 TRBV20-1 CSARAMGLAGNYEQYF
TRBJ1-5 TRBV20-1 CSLHQPQHF
TRBJ2-4 TRBV29-1 CSVGQIAKNIQYF
TRBJ2-1 TRBV7-6 CASSRLTSGVPNEQFF
TRBJ2-2 TRBV15 CATSRAGTVTGELFF
TRBJ1-1 TRBV12-3/TRBV12-4 CASSFATGLTQGLGNTEAFF
TRBJ1-2 TRBV29-1 CSVMETNYGYTF
TRBJ2-1 TRBV29-1 CSVKGLAGLGGEQFF
TRBJ2-1 TRBV6-1 CASSVLGGGEQFF
TRBJ2-5 TRBV7-9 CASSRFQGPRETQYF
TRBJ2-6 TRBV5-1 CASSFASEPFSGANVLTF
TRBJ2-5 TRBV5-1 CASSLSGTGGRETQYF
TRBJ2-5 TRBV23-1 CAANTDRVGETQYF
TRBJ2-3 TRBV4-3 CASSQESHVQYF
TRBJ2-1 TRBV27 CASSPTSSRWFF
TRBJ2-7 TRBV6-2/TRBV6-3 CASIGGEYEQYF
TRBJ2-7 TRBV5-1 CASSLSSNSYEQYF
TRBJ2-5 TRBV2 CASTARQETQYF
TRBJ1-1 TRBV5-1 CASSSPDRGNTEAFF
TRBJ1-2 TRBV7-6 CASSLAWTGGADFGGYTF
TRBJ2-3 TRBV25-1 CASREGDWAGSTDTQYF
TRBJ2-1 TRBV4-1 CASSFPKGGGAGEQFF
TRBJ1-2 TRBV20-1 CSARKGDEDYGYTF
TRBJ1-5 TRBV6-6 CASNVAGTGPQHF
TRBJ1-1 TRBV5-1 CASSSSGVVNTEAFF
TRBJ2-7 TRBV5-1 CASSYDRGAYEQYF
TRBJ1-4 TRBV10-3 CAISATVDAGTEEEKLFF
TRBJ2-3 TRBV5-1 CASSVGLAGASTDTQYF
TRBJ2-2 TRBV12-3/TRBV12-4 CASSSWTTGELFF
TRBJ1-1 TRBV3-1 CASSQVLMNTEAFF
TRBJ2-2 TRBV12-3/TRBV12-4 CAGKGDDTGELFF
TRBJ1-1 TRBV4-1 CASSQGHQNTEAFF
TRBJ1-6 TRBV6-2/TRBV6-3 CASTLGQSASPLHF
TRBJ1-5 TRBV7-2 CASSFGPSTQPQHF
TRBJ2-1 TRBV7-9 CASSLRSGIVNEQFF
TRBJ2-3 TRBV6-5 CASSSLASLLTDTQYF
TRBJ2-5 TRBV7-8 CASSRGGWGETQYF
TRBJ1-1 TRBV12-5 CASGFPSRYRVEGGFEAFF
TRBJ1-4 TRBV7-9 CASSTGTGEEKLFF
TRBJ2-2 TRBV5-1 CASSSPQPSKVGELFF
TRBJ2-1 TRBV18 CASSPLLGQENNEQFF
TRBJ2-7 TRBV5-1 CASTTMSGSYEQYF
TRBJ1-5 TRBV4-1 CASSRGQGAVQPQHF
TRBJ2-7 TRBV12-3/TRBV12-4 CASSPRGESEQYF
TRBJ2-1 TRBV5-1 CASSSLAGADNEQFF
TRBJ1-5 TRBV7-2 CASSLANYQPQHF
TRBJ1-1 TRBV10-3 CAISPQGARAFF
TRBJ2-1 TRBV3-1 CASSPRDRRNEQFF
TRBJ2-5 TRBV20-1 CSAVRRGETQYF
TRBJ1-1 TRBV12-3/TRBV12-4 CASSPLDRDGIEAFF
TRBJ1-5 TRBV4-2 CASSRQGTGGNQPQHF
TRBJ2-2 TRBV11-3 CASSFRETPGELFF
TRBJ1-1 TRBV6-1 CATRTGVYTEAFF
TRBJ1-4 TRBV11-2 CASSPQPESDEKLFF
TRBJ2-3 TRBV5-1 CASSRRLATSTDTQYF
TRBJ1-2 TRBV20-1 CSARWMRGRHGYTF